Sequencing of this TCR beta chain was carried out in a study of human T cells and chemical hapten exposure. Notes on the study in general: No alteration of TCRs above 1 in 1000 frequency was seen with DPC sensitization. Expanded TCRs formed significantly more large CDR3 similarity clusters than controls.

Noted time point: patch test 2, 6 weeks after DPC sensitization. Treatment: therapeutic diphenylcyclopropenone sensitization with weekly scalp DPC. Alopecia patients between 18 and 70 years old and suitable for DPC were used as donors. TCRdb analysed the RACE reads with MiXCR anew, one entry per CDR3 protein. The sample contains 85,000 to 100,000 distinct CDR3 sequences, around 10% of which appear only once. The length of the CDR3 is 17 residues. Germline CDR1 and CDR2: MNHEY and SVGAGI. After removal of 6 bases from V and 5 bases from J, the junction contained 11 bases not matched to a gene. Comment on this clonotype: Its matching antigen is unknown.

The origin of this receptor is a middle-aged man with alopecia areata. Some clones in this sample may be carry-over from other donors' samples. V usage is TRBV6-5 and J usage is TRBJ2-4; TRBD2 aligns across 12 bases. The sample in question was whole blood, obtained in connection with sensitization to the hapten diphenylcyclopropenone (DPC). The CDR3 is CASSTDGLAGFQNIQYF. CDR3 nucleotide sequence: TGTGCCAGCAGCACTGACGGACTAGCGGGATTCCAAAACATTCAGTACTTC.